This T cell receptor beta chain was captured in a study of blood T cell repertoires in COVID-19. About the research overall: Acute-phase and convalescent COVID-19 samples originated in the United States, Italy and Spain. The analysed material was cDNA or gDNA that came from T cells, B-cell-depleted T cells, or PBMCs.

Authors' analysis steps: The authors estimated nucleated cell counts from reference gene primer amplification. The assay was immunoSEQ multiplex PCR, and TCRdb's table has in-frame clones only and misses some. The V and J calls and the clone size are those of that table, but D and trimming were determined from the DNA. The sample comprises about 30,000 clones, about 94% of which are singletons, and about 4% rests with the top ten. Germline V gene sequence: CDR1 GTSNPN, CDR2 SVGIG (reference sequence). Trimming took off 7 bases at V and 9 bases at J, with 19 bases between the two ends. The CDR3 consists of 13 residues. This clone was recorded only once.

The sample taken for sequencing was peripheral blood. The J gene is TRBJ2-1, the V gene TRBV30; TRBD1 is a possible D gene (6 bases). The source is a human donor with active COVID-19. The donor label of this sample is uncertain. CDR3 coding DNA: TGTGCCTCTCGGACAGCCCCACGAGGTGAGCAGTTCTTC. Amino acids: CASRTAPRGEQFF.